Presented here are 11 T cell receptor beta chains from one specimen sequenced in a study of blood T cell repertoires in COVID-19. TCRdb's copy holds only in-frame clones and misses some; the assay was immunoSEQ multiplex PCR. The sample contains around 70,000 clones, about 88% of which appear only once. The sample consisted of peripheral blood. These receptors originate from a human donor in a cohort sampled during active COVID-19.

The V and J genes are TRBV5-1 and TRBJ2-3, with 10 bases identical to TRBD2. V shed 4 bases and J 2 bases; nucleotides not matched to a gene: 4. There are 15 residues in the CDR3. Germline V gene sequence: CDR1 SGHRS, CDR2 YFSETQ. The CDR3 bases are TGCGCCAGCAGCCCCGGACTAGCGGACACAGATACGCAGTATTTT. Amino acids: CASSPGLADTDTQYF.

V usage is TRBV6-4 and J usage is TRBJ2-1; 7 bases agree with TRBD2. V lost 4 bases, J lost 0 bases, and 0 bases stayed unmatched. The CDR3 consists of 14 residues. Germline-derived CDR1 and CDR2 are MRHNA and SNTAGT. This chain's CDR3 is CASSGGSSYNEQFF. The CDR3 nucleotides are TGTGCCAGCAGTGGCGGGAGCTCCTACAATGAGCAGTTCTTC.

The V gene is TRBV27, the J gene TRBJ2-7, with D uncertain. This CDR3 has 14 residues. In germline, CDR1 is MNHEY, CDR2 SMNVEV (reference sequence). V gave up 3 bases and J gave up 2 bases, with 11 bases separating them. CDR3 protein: CASSLLSHPYEQYF. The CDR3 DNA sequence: TGTGCCAGCAGTTTGTTGTCACACCCCTACGAGCAGTACTTC.

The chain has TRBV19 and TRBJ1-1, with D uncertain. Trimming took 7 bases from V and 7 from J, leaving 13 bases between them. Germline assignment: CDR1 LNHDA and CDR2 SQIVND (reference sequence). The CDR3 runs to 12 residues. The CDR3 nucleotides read TGTGCCAGTAACCACCGTGCAGGTGAAGCTTTCTTT. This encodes CASNHRAGEAFF.

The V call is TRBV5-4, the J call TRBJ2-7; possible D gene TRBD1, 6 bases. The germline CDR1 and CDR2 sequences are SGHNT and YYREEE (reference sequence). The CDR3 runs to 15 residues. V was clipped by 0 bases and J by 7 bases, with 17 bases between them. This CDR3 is CASSLAGDRVGEQYF. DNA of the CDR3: TGTGCCAGCAGCTTGGCAGGGGATAGGGTGGGGGAGCAGTACTTC.

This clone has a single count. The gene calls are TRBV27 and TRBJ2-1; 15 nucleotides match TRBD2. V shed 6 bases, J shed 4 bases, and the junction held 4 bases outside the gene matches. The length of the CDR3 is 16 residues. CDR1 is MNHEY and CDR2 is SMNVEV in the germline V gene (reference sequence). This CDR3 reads CASRGLAGGSYNEQFF. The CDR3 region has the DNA TGTGCCAGCAGGGGACTAGCGGGAGGATCGTACAATGAGCAGTTCTTC.

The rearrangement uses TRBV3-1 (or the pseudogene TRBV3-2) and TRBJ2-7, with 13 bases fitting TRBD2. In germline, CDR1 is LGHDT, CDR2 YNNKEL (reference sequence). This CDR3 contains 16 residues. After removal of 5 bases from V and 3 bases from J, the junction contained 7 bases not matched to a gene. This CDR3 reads CASSWGLAGNVYEQYF. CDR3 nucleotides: TGTGCCAGCAGCTGGGGACTAGCGGGAAATGTCTACGAGCAGTACTTC.

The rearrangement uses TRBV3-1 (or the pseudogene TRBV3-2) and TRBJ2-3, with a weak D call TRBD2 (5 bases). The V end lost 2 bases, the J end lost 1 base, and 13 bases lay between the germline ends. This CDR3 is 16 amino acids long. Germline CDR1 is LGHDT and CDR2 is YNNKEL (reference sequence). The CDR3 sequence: CASSQSSGTCTDTQYF. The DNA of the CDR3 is TGTGCCAGCAGCCAATCGTCGGGAACCTGCACAGATACGCAGTATTTT.

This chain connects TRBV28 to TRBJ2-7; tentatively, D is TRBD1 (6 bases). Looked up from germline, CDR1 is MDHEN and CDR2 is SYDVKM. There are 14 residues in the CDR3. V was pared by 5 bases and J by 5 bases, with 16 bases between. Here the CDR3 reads CASSLSGVSHEQYF. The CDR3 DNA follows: TGTGCCAGCAGTCTGTCAGGGGTGAGCCACGAGCAGTACTTC.

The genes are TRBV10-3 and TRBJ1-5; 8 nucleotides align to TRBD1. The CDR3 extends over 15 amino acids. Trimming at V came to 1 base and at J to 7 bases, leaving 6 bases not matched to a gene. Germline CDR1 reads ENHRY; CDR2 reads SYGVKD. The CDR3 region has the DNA TGTGCCATCAGTGAGTTACAGGGGGAGGTGCAGCCCCAGCATTTT. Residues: CAISELQGEVQPQHF.

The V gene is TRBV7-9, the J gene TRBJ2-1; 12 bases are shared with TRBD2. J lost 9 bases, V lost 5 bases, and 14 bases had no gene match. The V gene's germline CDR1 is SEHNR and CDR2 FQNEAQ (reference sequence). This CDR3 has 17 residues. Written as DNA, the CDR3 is TGTGCCAGCAGCCGAAAGACTAGCGGGAGCAGGGGCAGTGAGCAGTTCTTC. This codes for CASSRKTSGSRGSEQFF.